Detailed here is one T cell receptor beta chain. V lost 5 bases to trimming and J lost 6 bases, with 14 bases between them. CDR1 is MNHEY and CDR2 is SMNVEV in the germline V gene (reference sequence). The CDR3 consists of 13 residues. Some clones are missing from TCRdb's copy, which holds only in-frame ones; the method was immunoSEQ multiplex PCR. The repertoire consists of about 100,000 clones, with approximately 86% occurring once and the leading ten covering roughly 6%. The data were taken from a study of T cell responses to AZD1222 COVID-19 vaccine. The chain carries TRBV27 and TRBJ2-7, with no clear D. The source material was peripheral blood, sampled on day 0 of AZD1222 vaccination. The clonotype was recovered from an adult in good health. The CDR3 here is CASSPWTGPEQYF. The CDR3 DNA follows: TGTGCCAGCAGTCCATGGACCGGCCCCGAGCAGTACTTC.